This T cell receptor (beta chain) was documented in a study of T cells of healthy individuals (dated by TCRdb to 2016 to 2019). The method was 5' RACE. TCRdb records Illumina MiSeq as the sequencer. TCRdb reprocessed the public reads (quality trimming at Q25 with fastp, clone calling with MiXCR) and kept in-frame beta chains. Every entry covers one CDR3 protein and lists the most common genes and DNA from its rows. The sample records about 82,000 distinct CDR3 sequences, roughly 5.1% of which are singletons. Of the sample, 7.5% is held by the ten largest clones. This clonotype has more than one count but fewer than ten. Its target antigen remains unknown. Per-base qualities were not stored, and no clone one base away is much larger. The CDR3 runs 13 amino acids, cysteine and phenylalanine included. Of the read, only the CDR3 DNA is kept; its 39 bases are in frame from base 1. According to the germline V gene, CDR1 reads MNHEY and CDR2 reads SVGAGI. Trimming costs V 6 bases and J 6 bases, and their ends lie 9 bases apart.

This receptor chain uses TRBV6-5 and TRBJ1-6, with the D gene not confidently named. The source of this sequence is a female donor in good health. CDR3 protein: CASRRSGNSPLHF. The nucleotide sequence reads as follows: TGTGCCAGCAGACGGAGTGGTAATTCACCCCTCCACTTT.